The 15 T cell receptor beta chains below all came from one sample that was sequenced in a study of CD8+CD57+ T cells in acquired aplastic anemia. For sequencing, patients were chosen who had shown expansion of CD8+CD57+ cells by flow cytometry. Using genomic DNA as the template, TCR beta VDJ and CDR3 profiling was carried out. TCRdb passed the reads through MiXCR, listing each CDR3 protein once. The data contain roughly 220,000 distinct CDR3 sequences, approximately 60% of them singletons. The sample comprised sorted CD4+, CD8+, or CD8+CD57+ T cells (not recorded which) from PBMCs. The receptors come from a human donor with aplastic anemia.

This clonotype was seen once. The rearrangement links TRBV2 to TRBJ2-7; D is undetermined. V gave up 2 bases and J gave up 4 bases, with 6 bases separating them. CDR1 and CDR2 from the germline V gene are SNHLY and FYNNEI. The CDR3 is made up of 12 amino acids. CDR3 protein: CASSEFEYEQYF. CDR3 sequence (DNA): TGTGCCAGCAGTGAATTCGAGTACGAGCAGTACTTC.

This clonotype came up once. CDR3 coding DNA: TGTGCCAGTAGTATGGGGGTCAGGGGCGAGCAGTACTTC. Protein: CASSMGVRGEQYF. The chain has TRBV19 and TRBJ2-7, with TRBD1 as a possible D gene (6 bases). Germline CDR1 LNHDA, CDR2 SQIVND (reference sequence). The CDR3 totals 13 residues. V lost 3 bases and J 6 bases, leaving 12 bases between the germline ends.

The CDR3 nucleotides are TGTGCCAGCAGCGAGTGGGACAGGGGGATTCAGTACTTC. Its translation is CASSEWDRGIQYF. V and J are TRBV11-3 and TRBJ2-4; 11 nucleotides agree with TRBD1. CDR3 length equals 13 residues. With V trimmed by 5 bases and J by 10 bases, 4 bases remained unmatched. Germline V lookup: CDR1 SGHNT, CDR2 YENEEA.

At least ten counts were recorded for this clonotype. The V gene is TRBV7-9, the J gene TRBJ1-1; unclear D gene. Germline V gives CDR1 SEHNR, CDR2 FQNEAQ (reference sequence). V was trimmed by 1 base and J by 2 bases, leaving 8 bases between them. CDR3 length: 14 amino acids. The CDR3 loop is CASSLEGGNTEAFF. The CDR3 DNA sequence: TGTGCCAGCAGCTTAGAGGGCGGAAACACTGAAGCTTTCTTT.

This chain links TRBV20-1 with TRBJ2-1; 12 bases line up with TRBD2. Germline V gives CDR1 DFQATT, CDR2 SNEGSKA (reference sequence). The trim removed 6 bases at V and 4 bases at J, leaving 10 bases unmatched. This CDR3 spans 16 amino acids. CDR3 in DNA: TGCAGTGCCGCAGCGGGGACTAGCGGGTTGTACAATGAGCAGTTCTTC. Residues: CSAAAGTSGLYNEQFF.

With regard to this clonotype: Compared with germline, one end of the junction differs, possibly owing to a read error. The rearrangement joins TRBV20-1 to TRBJ1-2; unclear D gene. The length of the CDR3 is 11 residues. Germline V gene lookup returns CDR1 DFQATT and CDR2 SNEGSKA (reference sequence). CDR3 loop: CSAKRNNGYTF. The CDR3 coding sequence is TGCAGTGCTAAACGTAACAATGGCTACACCTTC.

This clonotype was detected once. The chain couples TRBV9 to TRBJ1-2, with 8 bases aligning to TRBD1. The J segment lost 4 bases and the V segment lost 3 bases, leaving 5 bases of the junction unmatched. The CDR3 has 14 amino acids. Germline V gene sequence: CDR1 SGDLS, CDR2 YYNGEE. CDR3 loop: CASSGQGAGYGYTF. DNA for the CDR3: TGTGCCAGCAGCGGTCAGGGGGCCGGCTATGGCTACACCTTC.

The sample holds a few counts of this clonotype. V and J are TRBV7-2 and TRBJ2-5, with 7 positions matching TRBD2. The CDR3 has 13 amino acids. The V gene's germline CDR1 is SGHTA and CDR2 FQGNSA. V dropped 4 bases and J dropped 5; count of bases not matched to a gene: 4. The CDR3 DNA reads TGTGCCAGCAGCTCCGGGGGGTATGAGACCCAGTACTTC. Amino acid sequence: CASSSGGYETQYF.

V usage is TRBV19 and J usage is TRBJ1-6; unclear D gene. This CDR3 contains 11 residues. Germline values: CDR1 LNHDA, CDR2 SQIVND (reference sequence). Trimming pared 4 bases from V and 15 bases from J, leaving 10 bases between. CDR3 region: CASSTRGLLHF. The CDR3 DNA sequence: TGTGCCAGTAGTACGAGAGGACTCCTCCACTTT.

The J gene is TRBJ2-1, the V gene TRBV9; tentatively, D is TRBD1 (5 bases). This CDR3 has 12 amino acids. V lost 3 bases, J lost 9 bases, and 10 bases lay in between. From germline, CDR1 is SGDLS and CDR2 YYNGEE. The CDR3 DNA follows: TGTGCCAGCAGCGGCCTTAGGGGTGAGCAGTTCTTC. Protein: CASSGLRGEQFF.

This chain links TRBV12-3 or TRBV12-4 with TRBJ1-6; 7 bases line up with TRBD1. V trimming: 6 bases; J trimming: 10 bases; junction bases outside the gene matches: 9. The CDR3 sequence is 14 residues long. CDR3 region: CASSLDRARSPLHF. The CDR3 DNA follows: TGTGCCAGCAGCCTCGACAGGGCAAGGTCACCCCTCCACTTT.

This clonotype was counted many times. The chain joins TRBV7-3 to TRBJ2-4; a weak D match, TRBD2 (6 bases). CDR1 SGHTA and CDR2 FQGTGA come from the germline V gene. The CDR3 is 13 residues long. The V end lost 5 bases, the J end lost 3 bases, and 8 bases lay between the germline ends. CDR3 nucleotide sequence: TGTGCCAGCAGCATGGGGGGCAAAAACATTCAGTACTTC. This encodes CASSMGGKNIQYF.

The table lists this clonotype with a few counts. This chain connects TRBV2 to TRBJ2-5; TRBD2 aligns across 8 bases. The germline gives CDR1 SNHLY, CDR2 FYNNEI. This CDR3 has 15 amino acids. The ends lost 5 bases at V and 4 bases at J; junction bases unmatched: 9. This CDR3 is CASSREGTMGETQYF. The CDR3 region has the DNA TGTGCCAGCAGTCGGGAGGGGACCATGGGAGAGACCCAGTACTTC.

V is TRBV20-1 and J is TRBJ2-2; D unclear. The CDR3 is made up of 13 amino acids. Between the trimmed V and J ends, which lost 2 bases and 0 bases, there was a span of 4 bases. CDR1 is DFQATT, CDR2 SNEGSKA, per germline (reference sequence). The CDR3 spells CSARTTNTGELFF. The CDR3 DNA reads as TGCAGTGCTAGAACCACGAACACCGGGGAGCTGTTTTTT.

This clonotype was recorded a few times. The chain recombines TRBV24-1 with TRBJ2-7; 8 bases line up with TRBD1. Trimming took 6 bases from V and 1 from J; bases not matched to a gene: 10. This CDR3 comprises 16 residues. The germline V gene encodes CDR1 KGHDR and CDR2 SFDVKD. CDR3 DNA: TGTGCCACCAGTAAAGGCGGACAGGGTTCTTCCTACGAGCAGTACTTC. Encoded protein: CATSKGGQGSSYEQYF.